The 32 T cell receptor beta chains in this list originate from one sample, sequenced in a study of cytomegalovirus exposure and HLA in healthy donors. Primers: 60 Vbeta forward and 13 Jbeta reverse. Clones were read by immunoSEQ multiplex PCR, and TCRdb kept only the in-frame ones, dropping some. This sample has roughly 150,000 clones; 75% to 90% occur once, and the top ten carry approximately 2%. Specimen: PBMCs. The source of these receptors is a woman in her late teens or twenties in good health and CMV-seronegative.

The chain has TRBV28 and TRBJ2-3, with TRBD2 identical over 13 bases. The germline CDR1 and CDR2 sequences are MDHEN and SYDVKM. The CDR3 is 16 residues long. Trimming took 10 bases from V and 1 from J; bases not matched to a gene: 8. CDR3 region: CATRLAGGTGTDTQYF. The DNA of the CDR3 is TGTGCCACCCGACTAGCGGGAGGTACTGGCACAGATACGCAGTATTTT. Based on the CDR3 plus reference TRBV28 and TRBJ2-3, the full variable domain is DVKVTQSSRYLVKRTGEKVFLECVQDMDHENMFWYRQDPGLGLRLIYFSYDVKMKEKGDIPEGYSVSREKKERFSLILESASTNQTSMYLCATRLAGGTGTDTQYFGPGTRLTVL.

CDR3 DNA: TGTGCCAGCAGCCTAACCCCGGACAGTTCAAATCAGCCCCAGCATTTT. Its protein product is CASSLTPDSSNQPQHF. J is TRBJ1-5 and V is TRBV28; perhaps TRBD1 as D (6 bases). V lost 6 bases, J lost 4 bases, and 19 bases lay in between. Germline CDR1 and CDR2: MDHEN and SYDVKM. The CDR3 has 16 residues.

V is TRBV5-1 and J is TRBJ2-1; D unresolved. CDR3 length: 12 residues. The V end lost 0 bases, the J end lost 10 bases, and 8 bases lay between the germline ends. Germline assignment: CDR1 SGHRS and CDR2 YFSETQ. The CDR3 bases are TGCGCCAGCAGCTTGGGCGGCTTCGAGCAGTTCTTC. Amino acid sequence: CASSLGGFEQFF.

This clone was seen just once. The rearrangement joins TRBV18 to TRBJ2-1; no clear D. This CDR3 region has 14 residues. The germline V and J ends were trimmed by 3 bases and 0 bases, with 6 bases remaining between them. Germline V gene sequence: CDR1 KGHSH, CDR2 LQKENI. CDR3 in amino acids: CASSPSSSYNEQFF. Here the CDR3 DNA reads TGTGCCAGCTCACCTTCGAGCTCCTACAATGAGCAGTTCTTC.

The V and J genes are TRBV6-6 and TRBJ2-6; D not resolved. The CDR3 length is 12 residues. Per germline, CDR1 MNHNY and CDR2 SVGAGI (reference sequence). V was shortened by 6 bases and J by 4 bases, with 4 bases between the two germline ends. This chain's CDR3 is CASSQGANVLTF. In DNA form, the CDR3 reads TGTGCCAGCAGCCAGGGGGCCAACGTCCTGACTTTC.

The chain links TRBV7-8 to TRBJ2-7; 7 positions match TRBD1. Germline CDR1 and CDR2: SGHVS and FQNEAQ. After removal of 1 base from V and 3 bases from J, the junction contained 6 bases not matched to a gene. The CDR3 is 15 amino acids. The CDR3 is CASSLVLTGSYEQYF. The DNA of the CDR3 is TGTGCCAGCAGCTTAGTGTTGACAGGGAGCTACGAGCAGTACTTC.

The CDR3 DNA follows: TGTGCCAGCAGTGACCGGGACAGGACCTTGGTCGGGCAGCCCCAGCATTTT. It yields the protein CASSDRDRTLVGQPQHF. The chain uses TRBV2 and TRBJ1-5, with 8 bases matching TRBD1. The CDR3 consists of 17 residues. Germline CDR1 SNHLY, CDR2 FYNNEI. Trimming took 3 bases from V and 7 from J; bases not matched to a gene: 14.

The chain couples TRBV5-6 to TRBJ2-5, with D perhaps TRBD2 (5 bases). The CDR3 contains 14 residues. Trimming stripped 1 base from V and 5 bases from J, with 12 bases between. The germline V gene has CDR1 SGHDT and CDR2 YYEEEE. CDR3 coding DNA: TGTGCCAGCAGCTTGCGGGGTGTACTGGAGACCCAGTACTTC. Protein sequence: CASSLRGVLETQYF.

This chain links TRBV28 with TRBJ2-3; no reliable D call. Germline CDR1 reads MDHEN; CDR2 reads SYDVKM. The CDR3 has 17 residues. The V end was cut by 2 bases, the J end by 0 bases, with 15 bases between. CDR3: CASSLRVFAVSTDTQYF. CDR3 nucleotide sequence: TGTGCCAGCAGTTTACGAGTATTTGCGGTTAGCACAGATACGCAGTATTTT.

The rearrangement uses TRBV6-1 and TRBJ2-3, with TRBD2 identical over 10 bases. Looked up from germline, CDR1 is MNHNS and CDR2 is SASEGT. Unmatched junction bases numbered 12, after V lost 1 base and J lost 2 bases. The CDR3 extends over 19 amino acids. CDR3 region: CASSEGGLAGAYNTDTQYF. CDR3 DNA sequence: TGTGCCAGCAGTGAAGGGGGGCTAGCGGGGGCCTACAACACAGATACGCAGTATTTT.

This chain connects TRBV9 to TRBJ2-1; TRBD1 matches 7 bases. The V gene end was trimmed by 0 bases and the J gene end by 4 bases; junction bases not matched to a gene: 7. The CDR3 is 16 amino acids. The germline CDR1 and CDR2 sequences are SGDLS and YYNGEE. DNA for the CDR3: TGTGCCAGCAGCGTAGAGGGCAGGGGGACGTACAATGAGCAGTTCTTC. As protein: CASSVEGRGTYNEQFF.

This chain links TRBV4-1 with TRBJ1-2; 8 bases match TRBD1. The germline CDR1 and CDR2 sequences are MGHRA and YSYEKL. The CDR3 length is 14 residues. V lost 2 bases, J lost 8 bases, and 7 bases stayed unmatched. The CDR3 is CASSQPGQGKGYTF. The CDR3 nucleotides read TGCGCCAGCAGCCAACCCGGACAGGGAAAAGGCTACACCTTC.

The chain carries TRBV5-1 and TRBJ1-4; D gene ambiguous. Germline V gene lookup returns CDR1 SGHRS and CDR2 YFSETQ. CDR3 length: 15 residues. V was trimmed by 0 bases and J by 3 bases, leaving 9 bases between them. Here the CDR3 reads CASSLVLGANEKLFF. The CDR3 region has the DNA TGCGCCAGCAGCTTGGTGTTGGGCGCTAATGAAAAACTGTTTTTT.

This chain uses TRBV7-8 with TRBJ2-4; the match to TRBD1 covers 9 bases. CDR1 is SGHVS, CDR2 FQNEAQ, per germline. V trimming: 1 base; J trimming: 0 bases; junction bases outside the gene matches: 7. The CDR3 contains 18 residues. CDR3 DNA: TGTGCCAGCAGCTTAGGTTCCGGGACAGGGAAAGCCAAAAACATTCAGTACTTC. It encodes CASSLGSGTGKAKNIQYF.

CDR3 nucleotides: TGCGCCAGCAGCTTCGGGGACAGGGACCACGAGCAGTACTTC. It is translated as CASSFGDRDHEQYF. This sequence joins TRBV5-1 and TRBJ2-7, with 9 bases lining up with TRBD1. This CDR3 comprises 14 residues. Germline assignment: CDR1 SGHRS and CDR2 YFSETQ. J gave up 5 bases and V 2 bases, and 5 bases lay outside the gene matches.

The sample holds many counts of this clone. V usage is TRBV7-9 and J usage is TRBJ1-2, with TRBD1 matching 9 bases. J was trimmed by 1 base and V by 5 bases; bases with no gene match: 5. This CDR3 has 15 residues. Germline CDR1 and CDR2: SEHNR and FQNEAQ (reference sequence). The CDR3 DNA is TGTGCCAGCAGCCCACGGACAGGGGTTAACTATGGCTACACCTTC. Translating gives CASSPRTGVNYGYTF. The variable domain in full, with the rest retrieved from reference TRBV7-9 and TRBJ1-2, is DTGVSQNPRHKITKRGQNVTFRCDPISEHNRLYWYRQTLGQGPEFLTYFQNEAQLEKSRLLSDRFSAERPKGSFSTLEIQRTEQGDSAMYLCASSPRTGVNYGYTFGSGTRLTVV.

In nucleotides, the CDR3 is TGTGCCAGCAGTGAACCGGGTCACGGAAACACCATATATTTT. Its translation is CASSEPGHGNTIYF. V and J are TRBV2 and TRBJ1-3; D is ambiguous. The V gene's germline CDR1 is SNHLY and CDR2 FYNNEI. V lost 2 bases to trimming and J lost 4 bases, with 9 bases between them. This CDR3 contains 14 residues.

The sample holds a few counts of this clone. The chain couples TRBV5-1 to TRBJ1-1; D is possibly TRBD1 (5 bases). The V end lost 2 bases, the J end lost 4 bases, and 12 bases lay between the germline ends. Germline V CDR1 and CDR2: SGHRS, YFSETQ. CDR3 size: 14 residues. CDR3 loop: CASSLGVTTTEAFF. Here the CDR3 DNA reads TGCGCCAGCAGCTTAGGGGTTACAACCACTGAAGCTTTCTTT.

The chain uses TRBV7-2 and TRBJ1-5; 7 nucleotides line up with TRBD1. With V trimmed by 4 bases and J by 0 bases, 15 bases remained unmatched. The CDR3 contains 19 residues. Germline CDR1 reads SGHTA; CDR2 reads FQGNSA. This CDR3 is CASSSQTGVGLLSNQPQHF. The CDR3 coding sequence is TGTGCCAGCAGCTCGCAAACAGGGGTCGGCCTACTTAGCAATCAGCCCCAGCATTTT.

This chain uses TRBV2 with TRBJ1-1, with D unresolved. The CDR3 runs to 14 residues. Germline CDR1 is SNHLY and CDR2 is FYNNEI. V was clipped by 5 bases and J by 1 base, with 11 bases between them. The CDR3 coding sequence is TGTGCCAGCAGTTCCTCACGAGGGAACACTGAAGCTTTCTTT. Amino acid sequence: CASSSSRGNTEAFF.

The genes are TRBV7-2 and TRBJ1-1; no clear D gene. Trimming removed 5 bases from V and 1 base from J, with 5 bases in between. The CDR3 extends over 12 amino acids. Germline assignment: CDR1 SGHTA and CDR2 FQGNSA. The CDR3: CASSHPNTEAFF. The CDR3 DNA reads TGTGCCAGCAGCCATCCGAACACTGAAGCTTTCTTT.

The chain uses TRBV11-3 and TRBJ2-7; TRBD2 matches 7 bases. The CDR3 runs 14 residues. V shed 6 bases, J shed 2 bases, and the junction held 7 bases outside the gene matches. In germline, CDR1 is SGHNT, CDR2 YENEEA. DNA for the CDR3: TGTGCCAGCAGTAGGAGGGACTACCCCTACGAGCAGTACTTC. Amino acids: CASSRRDYPYEQYF.

The chain joins TRBV15 to TRBJ2-3; D may be TRBD1 (5 bases). Per germline, CDR1 LNHNV and CDR2 YYDKDF (reference sequence). The length of the CDR3 is 12 residues. V lost 5 bases, J lost 5 bases, and 8 bases lay in between. CDR3 sequence reads: CATSGQGDTQYF. The CDR3 DNA follows: TGTGCCACCAGCGGGCAGGGAGATACGCAGTATTTT.

This chain links TRBV7-9 with TRBJ2-7; tentatively, D is TRBD2 (5 bases). Germline loops: CDR1 SEHNR, CDR2 FQNEAQ (reference sequence). The CDR3 has 15 amino acids. Deletions cut 0 bases from V and 4 bases from J, with 13 bases between. DNA of the CDR3: TGTGCCAGCAGCTTAGCGCCTGGGAGTGGGTACGAGCAGTACTTC. This encodes CASSLAPGSGYEQYF.

This chain uses TRBV6-6 with TRBJ1-3; TRBD1 agrees at 9 bases. Germline-derived CDR1 and CDR2 are MNHNY and SVGAGI (reference sequence). Trimming took 4 bases from V and 1 from J; bases not matched to a gene: 2. The CDR3 sequence is 15 residues long. This CDR3 reads CASSFDRGSGNTIYF. The CDR3 DNA reads TGTGCCAGCAGTTTTGACAGGGGGTCTGGAAACACCATATATTTT.

CDR3 coding DNA: TGTGCCTCCCCCGGGGATTCTAACTATGGCTACACCTTC. As protein: CASPGDSNYGYTF. The chain recombines TRBV7-9 with TRBJ1-2; D is undetermined. From germline, CDR1 is SEHNR and CDR2 FQNEAQ (reference sequence). The CDR3 has 13 residues. V shed 11 bases and J shed 0 bases, with 13 bases lying between them.

The chain recombines TRBV7-9 with TRBJ2-3; D unclear. Trimming stripped 1 base from V and 6 bases from J, with 8 bases between. Germline-derived CDR1 and CDR2 are SEHNR and FQNEAQ (reference sequence). This CDR3 is built from 13 residues. In DNA form, the CDR3 reads TGTGCCAGCAGCTTAGTGAGGTCTGATACGCAGTATTTT. It codes for CASSLVRSDTQYF.

The V and J genes are TRBV4-1 and TRBJ1-1, with D maybe TRBD1 (5 bases). Trimming removed 4 bases from V and 0 bases from J, with 18 bases in between. Per the germline V gene, CDR1 is MGHRA and CDR2 is YSYEKL. The CDR3 loop spans 17 amino acids. CDR3 in amino acids: CASSLILQASLNTEAFF. CDR3 sequence (DNA): TGCGCCAGCAGCCTTATCCTACAGGCGAGCCTGAACACTGAAGCTTTCTTT.

The J gene is TRBJ2-1, the V gene TRBV6-1; 7 nucleotides align to TRBD2. The CDR3 runs 15 residues. Unmatched junction bases numbered 15, after V lost 8 bases and J lost 8 bases. CDR1 and CDR2 from the germline V gene are MNHNS and SASEGT. CDR3 sequence reads: CASLLGREEFHEQFF. The CDR3 coding sequence is TGTGCCAGCCTACTTGGTCGGGAGGAATTTCATGAGCAGTTCTTC.

This sequence joins TRBV5-1 and TRBJ2-4; no firm D call. V was cut by 4 bases and J by 7 bases, with 15 bases left in between. The CDR3 is 14 residues long. Looked up from germline, CDR1 is SGHRS and CDR2 is YFSETQ. The CDR3 is CASSLAPGKNIQYF. CDR3 sequence (DNA): TGCGCCAGCAGCCTGGCCCCGGGTAAGAACATTCAGTACTTC.

The CDR3 spells CASSGGQGGTEAFF. The CDR3 DNA sequence: TGCGCCAGCAGCGGGGGACAGGGGGGTACTGAAGCTTTCTTT. This rearrangement joins TRBV5-1 to TRBJ1-1, with 11 bases identical to TRBD1. V trimming: 4 bases; J trimming: 5 bases; junction bases outside the gene matches: 4. CDR3 length: 14 amino acids. From germline, CDR1 is SGHRS and CDR2 YFSETQ.

The chain uses TRBV7-9 and TRBJ1-5, with 7 bases aligning to TRBD1. Trimming cost V 5 bases and J 6 bases; bases outside gene matches: 10. The CDR3 covers 15 residues. Germline values: CDR1 SEHNR, CDR2 FQNEAQ (reference sequence). In nucleotides, the CDR3 is TGTGCCAGCAGCCCCATAGGGGGCGAAGGTCAGCCCCAGCATTTT. Its protein product is CASSPIGGEGQPQHF.